Listed here are 9 T cell receptor beta chains from one sample, sequenced in a study of spatial heterogeneity in lung cancer. Documented time point: sample taken at primary tumor resection. In TCRdb, the 5' RACE reads were re-called with MiXCR into one record per CDR3 protein. The sample has more than 65,000 distinct CDR3 sequences; approximately 8.1% are singletons. The starting material was PBMCs, obtained at surgery. The source of these receptors is a male donor with early-stage non-small cell lung cancer.

This clonotype occurred many times. V is TRBV29-1 and J is TRBJ2-5; D call uncertain. Per germline, CDR1 SQVTM and CDR2 ANQGSEA. The V end lost 4 bases, the J end lost 4 bases, and 13 bases lay between the germline ends. CDR3 size: 13 residues. The CDR3 DNA is TGCAGCGTTGCTCGCGCAGGTGTAGAGACCCAGTACTTC. Amino acids: CSVARAGVETQYF.

This clonotype was observed a few times. The CDR3 sequence: CASSQSSGTMGDTQYF. CDR3 bases: TGTGCCAGCAGCCAGTCATCCGGGACCATGGGGGATACGCAGTATTTT. The genes are TRBV3-1 and TRBJ2-3, with D possibly called TRBD1 or TRBD2 (5 bases each). This CDR3 is 16 amino acids long. The germline V gene has CDR1 LGHDT and CDR2 YNNKEL (reference sequence). V lost 3 bases and J 6 bases, leaving 19 bases between the germline ends.

This clonotype was observed a few times. The chain links TRBV9 to TRBJ1-2; D perhaps matches TRBD1 (5 bases). The CDR3 totals 15 residues. The V end lost 3 bases, the J end lost 1 base, and 13 bases lay between the germline ends. Germline V lookup: CDR1 SGDLS, CDR2 YYNGEE. The CDR3 region has the DNA TGTGCCAGCAGCGAACTTGGGGGTATTAACTATGGCTACACCTTC. This sequence encodes CASSELGGINYGYTF.

The CDR3 loop reads CASKEGDQETQYF. The CDR3 bases are TGCGCCAGCAAGGAGGGGGACCAAGAGACCCAGTACTTC. The V and J genes are TRBV5-1 and TRBJ2-5; TRBD1 or TRBD2 may be the D gene (6 bases each). Looked up from germline, CDR1 is SGHRS and CDR2 is YFSETQ. With 6 bases removed from V and 0 bases from J, the gap between germline ends came to 9 bases. The CDR3 length is 13 residues. The complete variable domain, with remaining parts taken from reference TRBV5-1 and TRBJ2-5, reads KAGVTQTPRYLIKTRGQQVTLSCSPISGHRSVSWYQQTPGQGLQFLFEYFSETQRNKGNFPGRFSGRQFSNSRSEMNVSTLELGDSALYLCASKEGDQETQYFGPGTRLLVL.

This clonotype was seen ten or more times. The V and J genes are TRBV11-1 and TRBJ2-1, with 11 bases lining up with TRBD2. Germline lookup yields CDR1 SGHAT and CDR2 FQDESV (reference sequence). The ends lost 2 bases at V and 15 bases at J; junction bases unmatched: 12. The length of the CDR3 is 15 residues. CDR3 sequence: CASSLTSSGRQAGFF. The CDR3 nucleotides read TGTGCCAGCAGCTTAACGTCTAGCGGGAGGCAAGCGGGGTTCTTC.

This clonotype was detected many times. V and J are TRBV19 and TRBJ2-5; D remains ambiguous. The CDR3 consists of 14 residues. V was cut by 6 bases and J by 2 bases, with 13 bases left in between. Germline V CDR1 and CDR2: LNHDA, SQIVND (reference sequence). The CDR3 DNA follows: TGTGCCAGTAGATCCGCGACGGGTCAAGAGACCCAGTACTTC. Amino acid sequence: CASRSATGQETQYF.

At least ten counts were recorded for this clonotype. This chain uses TRBV12-3 or TRBV12-4 with TRBJ2-1; D possibly corresponds to TRBD1 (5 bases). V was cut by 5 bases and J by 5 bases, with 16 bases left in between. The CDR3 consists of 15 residues. CDR3 DNA sequence: TGTGCCAGCAGTCCACAGGAATTAGGGCACAATGAGCAGTTCTTC. Its protein is CASSPQELGHNEQFF.

This clonotype has a count of ten or more. The junction departs from germline at one end; a sequencing error may be responsible. CDR3 loop: CASSLGGSLAPQEF. The CDR3 nucleotides read TGTGCCAGCAGCCTTGGGGGCTCGCTAGCTCCTCAGGAGTTC. The V and J genes are TRBV7-2 and TRBJ2-1; D is possibly TRBD1 (6 bases). This CDR3 is 14 amino acids long. Germline V CDR1 and CDR2: SGHTA, FQGNSA.

The genes are TRBV2 and TRBJ2-3; maybe TRBD1 (6 bases). Trimming pared 8 bases from V and 4 bases from J, leaving 10 bases between. The CDR3 sequence is 12 residues long. The V gene's germline CDR1 is SNHLY and CDR2 FYNNEI. The DNA for the CDR3 is TGTGCCAGCGGGACATCTTCAGATACGCAGTATTTT. Amino acids: CASGTSSDTQYF.